This T cell receptor beta chain came from a study of blood T cell repertoires in COVID-19. Overall study context: Acute and convalescent COVID-19 samples came from the United States, Italy and Spain. PBMCs, B-cell-depleted T cells, or T cells provided the cDNA or gDNA that made up the material.

In the original analysis: Cell counts per sample came from amplifying reference gene primers. Assay: immunoSEQ multiplex PCR; the TCRdb copy retains only in-frame clones and omits some. The V and J calls and clone size come from that table; D and trimming were worked out from the DNA. The data hold about 36,000 clones, with approximately 90% observed a single time. Trimming took 2 bases from V and 5 from J, leaving 4 bases between them. Germline lookup yields CDR1 MDHEN and CDR2 SYDVKM. CDR3 size: 12 residues. The chain couples TRBV28 to TRBJ1-3; D is uncertain. Sequencing input: peripheral blood. The sequence came from a man between 65 and 80 years old with acute or convalescent COVID-19. The CDR3 DNA sequence: TGTGCCAGCAGTTTAAATAGAAACACCATATATTTT. It is translated as CASSLNRNTIYF.